What follows are 29 T cell receptor beta chains derived from one specimen sequenced in a study of beta chain features in type 1 diabetes. Findings and limits, study-wide: In every one of the four CD4+ subsets, TCRB CDR3s were moderately but significantly shorter in Type 1 diabetes patients.

No antigen has been assigned to these receptors. Since all of the isolated RNA was reverse transcribed, expressed TCRB transcripts were what got sequenced. TCRdb keeps only in-frame clones here, not all; method: immunoSEQ multiplex PCR. The repertoire holds tens of thousands of clones, under 50% seen once, with roughly 1.5% in the top ten. Source material: Tregs from blood. These receptors were obtained from a man aged 30 to 39 with type 1 diabetes.

This chain links TRBV10-3 with TRBJ2-2; 8 bases map to TRBD1. The CDR3 spans 15 residues. Per the germline V gene, CDR1 is ENHRY and CDR2 is SYGVKD. With 4 bases clipped from V and 1 base from J, the junction kept 2 bases outside the gene matches. The CDR3 nucleotides read TGTGCCATCAGTGCCGGACAGGGGAACACCGGGGAGCTGTTTTTT. This sequence encodes CAISAGQGNTGELFF.

This clone has only one observation. V gene TRBV6-6 combines with J gene TRBJ1-5; no clear D gene. CDR1 MNHNY and CDR2 SVGAGI come from the germline V gene (reference sequence). This CDR3 contains 13 residues. V lost 7 bases, J lost 5 bases, and 12 bases lay in between. The CDR3 nucleotides read TGTGCCAGCAACTACAACGGGGATCAGCCCCAGCATTTT. Its translation: CASNYNGDQPQHF.

V gene TRBV5-6 combines with J gene TRBJ1-5; D might be TRBD1 (5 bases). CDR1 is SGHDT and CDR2 is YYEEEE in the germline V gene. The CDR3 spans 14 residues. V was pared by 0 bases and J by 4 bases, with 8 bases between. Written as DNA, the CDR3 is TGTGCCAGCAGCTTGGGACAGCAAAATCAGCCCCAGCATTTT. This gives the protein CASSLGQQNQPQHF.

The chain employs TRBV2 and TRBJ1-1; 10 nucleotides line up with TRBD1. The germline CDR1 and CDR2 sequences are SNHLY and FYNNEI. The CDR3 runs to 13 residues. V gave up 9 bases and J gave up 5 bases; unmatched junction bases: 6. The CDR3 loop is CARDRGRGTEAFF. As DNA, the CDR3 is TGTGCCAGAGACAGGGGGCGAGGGACTGAAGCTTTCTTT. The whole variable domain, remainder taken from reference TRBV2 and TRBJ1-1, is EPEVTQTPSHQVTQMGQEVILRCVPISNHLYFYWYRQILGQKVEFLVSFYNNEISEKSEIFDDQFSVERPDGSNFTLKIRSTKLEDSAMYFCARDRGRGTEAFFGQGTRLTVV.

This clone counts as medium-sized. V and J are TRBV6-1 and TRBJ2-1, with a possible D match to TRBD1 (6 bases). This CDR3 has 13 amino acids. Deletions cut 2 bases from V and 6 bases from J, with 8 bases between. Germline lookup yields CDR1 MNHNS and CDR2 SASEGT. CDR3 sequence (DNA): TGTGCCAGCAGTGAAACAGGGAGCAATGAGCAGTTCTTC. It is translated as CASSETGSNEQFF.

This clone occurred a few times. The chain joins TRBV5-6 to TRBJ2-5; D is possibly TRBD2 (6 bases). V was shortened by 5 bases and J by 4 bases, with 21 bases between the two germline ends. Looked up from germline, CDR1 is SGHDT and CDR2 is YYEEEE. CDR3 length: 16 amino acids. The CDR3 sequence: CASRIAAYALRETQYF. CDR3 nucleotide sequence: TGTGCCAGCAGAATAGCGGCCTACGCTCTGAGAGAGACCCAGTACTTC.

This clone was counted a few times. J is TRBJ2-7 and V is TRBV6-5, with TRBD1 matching over 12 bases. The CDR3 runs 16 residues. Germline CDR1 and CDR2: MNHEY and SVGAGI. J gave up 5 bases and V 0 bases, and 5 bases lay outside the gene matches. The CDR3 nucleotides read TGTGCCAGCAGTTACTCGGGACAGGGGGCGCGTAACGAGCAGTACTTC. Its protein product is CASSYSGQGARNEQYF.

The chain links TRBV28 to TRBJ2-4; 7 bases align to TRBD2. The V gene's germline CDR1 is MDHEN and CDR2 SYDVKM. The CDR3 contains 15 residues. V dropped 4 bases and J dropped 3; count of bases not matched to a gene: 6. The CDR3 reads CASSSREWVKNIQYF. The CDR3 nucleotides read TGTGCCAGCAGTTCGCGGGAGTGGGTCAAAAACATTCAGTACTTC.

CDR3 amino acids: CASSEAGGRPSQPQHF. Here the CDR3 DNA reads TGTGCCAGCAGTGAAGCCGGGGGGCGACCGAGTCAGCCCCAGCATTTT. The rearrangement uses TRBV6-1 and TRBJ1-5; a possible D gene is TRBD1 (6 bases). The ends were cut back, 0 bases at V and 6 bases at J, with 15 bases in the middle. CDR1 MNHNS and CDR2 SASEGT come from the germline V gene. This CDR3 has 16 residues.

J is TRBJ2-3 and V is TRBV29-1; 12 bases match TRBD2. The CDR3 is 15 amino acids. The J segment lost 5 bases and the V segment lost 2 bases, leaving 5 bases of the junction unmatched. Germline CDR1 and CDR2: SQVTM and ANQGSEA. The CDR3 sequence is CSVEMTSGRGDTQYF. DNA of the CDR3: TGCAGCGTTGAAATGACTAGCGGGAGAGGAGATACGCAGTATTTT.

The table lists this clone with a few counts. The chain carries TRBV19 and TRBJ1-1; TRBD1 is a possible D gene (5 bases). The length of the CDR3 is 16 residues. CDR1 is LNHDA, CDR2 SQIVND, per germline (reference sequence). V was trimmed by 8 bases and J by 5 bases, leaving 24 bases between them. In nucleotides, the CDR3 is TGTGCCAGTTTCCCTCGGACATGGGCAGGGTCGACTGAAGCTTTCTTT. Its protein product is CASFPRTWAGSTEAFF.

The table lists this clone with a few counts. The chain joins TRBV15 to TRBJ1-5, with 7 bases matching TRBD1. The germline CDR1 and CDR2 sequences are LNHNV and YYDKDF (reference sequence). The CDR3 runs 14 residues. V was pared by 5 bases and J by 2 bases, with 3 bases of the junction left unmatched. For the CDR3, the DNA is TGTGCCACCAGCCCCCAGGGGGGCAATCAGCCCCAGCATTTT. The encoded protein is CATSPQGGNQPQHF.

The chain recombines TRBV11-2 with TRBJ2-1, with D possibly TRBD2 on 6 matching bases. This CDR3 comprises 15 residues. Germline lookup yields CDR1 SGHAT and CDR2 FQNNGV. V was clipped by 4 bases and J by 1 base, with 11 bases between them. The CDR3 DNA is TGTGCCAGCAGCTCACAGAGCGGGTCCTACAATGAGCAGTTCTTC. It codes for CASSSQSGSYNEQFF.

The chain combines TRBV7-3 with TRBJ2-5; 15 nucleotides agree with TRBD2. This CDR3 is 17 amino acids long. Looked up from germline, CDR1 is SGHTA and CDR2 is FQGTGA. V trimming: 6 bases; J trimming: 4 bases; junction bases outside the gene matches: 9. CDR3 loop: CASRRTGTSGRRETQYF. CDR3 nucleotides: TGTGCCAGCAGGCGAACGGGGACTAGCGGGAGGCGAGAGACCCAGTACTTC.

Comments on this clone: One junction end does not reproduce the germline sequence, and a read error may be involved. This sequence joins TRBV7-6 and TRBJ2-1; 11 positions match TRBD2. CDR3 length: 14 residues. The germline gives CDR1 SGHVS, CDR2 FNYEAQ. This CDR3 is CASSLAGGGNEQFF. The CDR3, as DNA: TGTGCCAGCAGCCTAGCGGGAGGCGGCAATGAGCAGTTCTTC.

This clone occurred a few times. DNA for the CDR3: TGTGCCAGCAGCTTAACGGGAGGGCCATCCTCCGCGCAGTATTTT. Protein sequence: CASSLTGGPSSAQYF. The rearrangement joins TRBV7-3 to TRBJ2-3; 7 nucleotides agree with TRBD2. Germline-derived CDR1 and CDR2 are SGHTA and FQGTGA. This CDR3 contains 15 residues. With 0 bases clipped from V and 10 bases from J, the junction kept 10 bases outside the gene matches.

The chain is built from TRBV7-2 and TRBJ2-6; possible D gene TRBD2, 7 bases. The CDR3 is made up of 17 amino acids. Germline lookup yields CDR1 SGHTA and CDR2 FQGNSA. Trimming took 5 bases from V and 0 from J, leaving 14 bases between them. This CDR3 is CASSREGGGSGANVLTF. CDR3 sequence (DNA): TGTGCCAGCAGCCGCGAAGGGGGGGGCTCTGGGGCCAACGTCCTGACTTTC.

The genes are TRBV11-2 and TRBJ1-3; 8 nucleotides agree with TRBD1. The J segment lost 5 bases and the V segment lost 1 base, leaving 10 bases of the junction unmatched. The CDR3 has 17 amino acids. Looked up from germline, CDR1 is SGHAT and CDR2 is FQNNGV. The CDR3 sequence: CASSLAGQAYRRNTIYF. CDR3 nucleotides: TGTGCCAGCAGCTTAGCGGGACAGGCCTATCGGCGAAACACCATATATTTT.

This clone was seen more than once but under ten times. CDR3 nucleotides: TGTGCCAGCAGCCCCCTCCGGGTCGAGCAGTTCTTC. Translating gives CASSPLRVEQFF. V is TRBV7-2 and J is TRBJ2-1; D gene uncertain. With 5 bases removed from V and 10 bases from J, the gap between germline ends came to 12 bases. The germline V gene has CDR1 SGHTA and CDR2 FQGNSA. The CDR3 is 12 residues long. Using reference TRBV7-2 and TRBJ2-1 for the parts outside the CDR3, the full variable domain is GAGVSQSPSNKVTEKGKDVELRCDPISGHTALYWYRQSLGQGLEFLIYFQGNSAPDKSGLPSDRFSAERTGGSVSTLTIQRTQQEDSAVYLCASSPLRVEQFFGPGTRLTVL.

The DNA of the CDR3 is TGTGCCAGCAGCGCCCACCGGGATGCGAACACCGGGGAGCTGTTTTTT. Amino acids: CASSAHRDANTGELFF. This chain uses TRBV11-2 with TRBJ2-2; perhaps TRBD2 as D (5 bases). Germline-derived CDR1 and CDR2 are SGHAT and FQNNGV. Trimming stripped 5 bases from V and 0 bases from J, with 13 bases between. The CDR3 covers 16 residues.

This clone was seen just once. The junction departs from the called germline gene at one end, perhaps through a read error. The rearrangement uses TRBV5-5 and TRBJ1-1, with no clear D. Germline CDR1 is SGHKS and CDR2 is YYEKEE (reference sequence). The CDR3 totals 12 residues. The CDR3 loop reads CASSLGPRGIAF. CDR3 coding DNA: TGTGCCAGCAGCTTGGGCCCTAGAGGGATTGCATTT.

The chain recombines TRBV11-2 with TRBJ1-4, with a weak D call TRBD1 (5 bases). The CDR3 has 14 residues. V lost 1 base to trimming and J lost 8 bases, with 11 bases between them. CDR1 is SGHAT, CDR2 FQNNGV, per germline. This CDR3 reads CASSLGQKLEKLFF. CDR3 coding DNA: TGTGCCAGCAGCTTAGGACAGAAGCTGGAAAAACTGTTTTTT.

The chain is built from TRBV11-2 and TRBJ2-7; TRBD1 matches at 8 bases. This CDR3 region has 16 residues. Germline values: CDR1 SGHAT, CDR2 FQNNGV. The ends lost 0 bases at V and 4 bases at J; junction bases unmatched: 8. CDR3 nucleotides: TGTGCCAGCAGCTTAGATCCGACAGGGGTTCGGTACGAGCAGTACTTC. It yields the protein CASSLDPTGVRYEQYF.

The CDR3 is CASSQAPVGTSGRSYEQYF. DNA for the CDR3: TGTGCCAGCAGCCAAGCGCCTGTCGGGACTAGCGGGAGATCCTACGAGCAGTACTTC. The chain carries TRBV4-2 and TRBJ2-7, with TRBD2 matching 14 bases. V was pared by 1 base and J by 1 base, with 9 bases of the junction left unmatched. Germline V gene data show CDR1 as LGHNA and CDR2 as YNFKEQ. The length of the CDR3 is 19 residues.

The V and J genes are TRBV6-5 and TRBJ2-7; 9 bases are shared with TRBD1. From germline, CDR1 is MNHEY and CDR2 SVGAGI. Trimming cost V 6 bases and J 0 bases; bases outside gene matches: 6. The length of the CDR3 is 15 residues. CDR3 DNA sequence: TGTGCCAGCAGCAAGGGACAGGGAGACTCCTACGAGCAGTACTTC. It translates to CASSKGQGDSYEQYF.

V and J are TRBV7-9 and TRBJ1-5; 7 nucleotides align to TRBD1. Per the germline V gene, CDR1 is SEHNR and CDR2 is FQNEAQ (reference sequence). The CDR3 totals 13 residues. The V segment lost 5 bases and the J segment 4 bases; nucleotides outside the gene matches: 2. CDR3 in DNA: TGTGCCAGCAGCCTGGGACAGAATCAGCCCCAGCATTTT. This codes for CASSLGQNQPQHF. The full variable domain, rest sourced from reference TRBV7-9 and TRBJ1-5, is DTGVSQNPRHKITKRGQNVTFRCDPISEHNRLYWYRQTLGQGPEFLTYFQNEAQLEKSRLLSDRFSAERPKGSFSTLEIQRTEQGDSAMYLCASSLGQNQPQHFGDGTRLSIL.

This clone qualifies as medium-sized. This chain uses TRBV7-9 with TRBJ1-2; 8 bases are a match to TRBD1. CDR1 and CDR2 from the germline V gene are SEHNR and FQNEAQ (reference sequence). The length of the CDR3 is 12 residues. V shed 0 bases and J 10 bases; nucleotides not matched to a gene: 1. The CDR3 loop reads CASSLAGQVYTF. The CDR3 nucleotides read TGTGCCAGCAGCTTAGCGGGACAGGTCTACACCTTC.

The chain recombines TRBV29-1 with TRBJ2-4, with D tentatively TRBD1 (5 bases). The ends were cut back, 7 bases at V and 0 bases at J, with 13 bases in the middle. Germline V CDR1 and CDR2: SQVTM, ANQGSEA. The CDR3 is 14 residues long. CDR3 in DNA: TGCAGCGCAAAGACAGATCTAGCCAAAAACATTCAGTACTTC. Its protein is CSAKTDLAKNIQYF.

This sequence joins TRBV5-5 and TRBJ2-1, with a possible D match to TRBD2 (6 bases). The CDR3 is made up of 16 amino acids. V was clipped by 4 bases and J by 5 bases, with 19 bases between them. Per the germline V gene, CDR1 is SGHKS and CDR2 is YYEKEE (reference sequence). CDR3 loop: CASSMRGLQLNNEQFF. CDR3 nucleotides: TGTGCCAGCAGCATGAGGGGACTCCAGCTTAACAATGAGCAGTTCTTC.